The clone carrying this TCR beta chain was seen only a few times. The sample belongs to a study of blood T cell repertoires in COVID-19. Study information: From T cells, B-cell-depleted T cells, or PBMCs came the material, which was cDNA or gDNA.

Measured with immunoSEQ multiplex PCR; TCRdb has only the in-frame clones, and not every one. The sample contains approximately 190,000 clones, roughly 87% of which appear only once. The CDR3 length is 14 residues. Per the germline V gene, CDR1 is SGHRS and CDR2 is YFSETQ. Deletions cut 0 bases from V and 13 bases from J, with 14 bases between. Sequenced material: peripheral blood. V and J are TRBV5-1 and TRBJ1-6, with D maybe TRBD1 (6 bases). The receptor comes from a woman aged 40 to 50 with acute or convalescent COVID-19. The CDR3 is CASSLAQGRSPLHF. Here the CDR3 DNA reads TGCGCCAGCAGCTTGGCTCAGGGGAGATCGCCCCTCCACTTT.